This T cell receptor beta chain was sequenced for a study of shared clonotypes between healthy human individuals (dated by TCRdb to the early 2020s). Turning to the overall study: A few men and a couple of women, aged 18 to 49 years, made up the cohort. Between about 0.8 and 9 billion PBMCs per donor were obtained by leukapheresis. The study deeply sequenced blood TCR repertoires of about 5 healthy adults to estimate repertoire size and the extent of clonotype sharing between individuals. For each donor, CD4 naive and CD4 memory were each given three plates, CD8 naive was given two plates, and CD8 memory was given one plate. To increase sequencing depth and limit assay-specific biases, TCR repertoire library preparation and sequencing were carried out by different laboratories using diverse techniques. Study-wide findings and limitations: Because the study included a small number of donors, the genetic and exposure-history diversity represented was limited. Rarefaction of sorted-subset datasets indicated incomplete sequencing despite the large sequencing depth. Based on pairwise subsampling, the degree of clonotype sharing among donors was expected to be affected by sequencing depth. Larger estimated clonotype richness was generally found for naive subsets than for memory subsets. Compared with non-shared clonotypes, clonotypes shared by all four sorted-subset donors had higher generation probabilities. Across a handful of donors, around 5% of naive CD4, around 3.3% of naive CD8, 2% to 2.5% of memory CD4, and under 0.45% of memory CD8 clonotypes were shared. Sampling was restricted to blood, and TCR repertoires in tissues likely differ from the TCR repertoires found in blood.

V and J are truncated by 4 bases and 0 bases respectively, leaving an intervening sequence of 3 bases. There are 12 amino acids in the CDR3, from cysteine to phenylalanine inclusive. Left in the record is the CDR3 DNA by itself, 36 bases read in frame from the first base. CDR1 SGHRS and CDR2 YFSETQ are derived from the germline V gene. For this clone: Its antigen remains unidentified. No base quality values were provided; no much bigger clone lies one nucleotide off.

Healthy HIV-negative adults with no recently reported acute infections or vaccinations were included as donors. All donors were Caucasian adults living in Nashville, Tennessee, USA. CD4+ T cells were enriched by magnetic negative selection; naive cells were then positively selected on CD45RA, and the negative fraction formed the memory subset. After blood collection by leukapheresis, PBMCs were isolated using Ficoll-Histopaque density gradient centrifugation and then cryopreserved in the vapor phase of liquid nitrogen. Purity and quantity of every magnetically sorted T cell population were checked by analytical flow cytometry. Genomic DNA was isolated from each sorted fraction and quantified by UV absorbance on a Nanodrop 2000c. Using the deep immunoSEQ assay, TCR CDR3 regions were amplified from genomic DNA by multiplex PCR. Extracted genomic DNA from each cell subset was spread evenly across all wells of several immunoSEQ 96-well plates, with each plate serving as a replicate. For sorted subsets, each replicate PCR was loaded with 200 ng genomic DNA, equivalent to 30,000 or so T cell genomes. Purified libraries were measured with a Qubit 3.0 fluorometer, size-checked on a Bioanalyzer 2100, and measured again with the KAPA Library Quantification kit. Every immunoSEQ 96-well plate was sequenced on a dedicated single-read 150-cycle Illumina NextSeq 550 flow cell. From the authors' description of their analysis: Because only junctional sequences without quality scores were contained in the immunoSEQ output, filtering matching that applied to full-length reads could not be performed. Sequences were annotated with PyIR, a Python wrapper for IgBLAST v1.9, using IMGT germline references to assign V/J genes and CDR3. Reads with weak V/J assignments (E-value above 1e-6), missing CDR3, stop codons, out-of-frame junctions, or ambiguous translated residues were removed. V3J clonotypes were defined as sequences sharing an identical inferred V gene, J gene, and CDR3 amino acid sequence. Percentage overlap between repertoires was computed as shared unique clonotypes divided by the size of the smaller repertoire. Richness of each repertoire was evaluated using RTK rarefaction, the Chao1 estimator, and Recon v2.1 estimates of unobserved clonotypes. OLGA was used to compute generation probabilities for all TCRbeta clonotypes that the gDNA method yielded from a handful of donors. Sourced from immuneACCESS, this table was stored by TCRdb with only in-frame sequences that have V and J called. A share of the clones is absent; for the studies checked, an unresolved V gene accounts for under half, and the remainder has no known explanation. That table furnishes V, J and clone size, whereas the DNA furnished D and trimming. Within this sample are 1.6 million or so clones, with roughly 96% of them counted one time only. The ten largest account for approximately 1.1% of the sample.

This chain joins TRBV5-1 to TRBJ2-3, with the D gene uncertain. This sequence was found in a man aged 25 to 40 in good health. Sequences were obtained from naive CD4+ T cells sorted from blood. In light of the paper, this sample's cell subset or site label describes: CD45RA+ positively selected. The nucleotide sequence is TGCGCCAGCAGCGGAAGCACAGATACGCAGTATTTT. Translated, this gives CASSGSTDTQYF.